The 17 T cell receptor beta chains below all came from one sample that was sequenced in a study of a mutant IDH1 vaccine in newly diagnosed glioma. Time point specified: baseline, week 1 (first vaccination visit). Treatment reported: pre-vaccination baseline after standard-of-care therapy. Sequenced by immunoSEQ multiplex PCR; TCRdb stores in-frame clones only, minus some. The sample shows approximately 52,000 clones, about 80% of them seen only once. The sequencing used PBMCs, collected from a glioma patient treated with radiotherapy, temozolomide or both. The receptor source for this set is a woman aged 40 to 55 with glioma.

V usage is TRBV30 and J usage is TRBJ1-2, with D maybe TRBD1 (6 bases). Looked up from germline, CDR1 is GTSNPN and CDR2 is SVGIG (reference sequence). Trimming stripped 5 bases from V and 3 bases from J, with 10 bases between. The CDR3 contains 12 residues. Written as DNA, the CDR3 is TGTGCCTGGTGGGACACTGACTATGGCTACACCTTC. Amino acids: CAWWDTDYGYTF.

The chain joins TRBV6-1 to TRBJ1-3, with TRBD1 as a possible D gene (6 bases). Trimming removed 5 bases at V and 0 bases at J, with 8 bases between. The CDR3 sequence is 14 residues long. CDR1 MNHNS and CDR2 SASEGT come from the germline V gene. The CDR3 bases are TGTGCCAGCAGTATACAGGGCTCTGGAAACACCATATATTTT. It yields the protein CASSIQGSGNTIYF.

This clone was seen a single time. The chain joins TRBV2 to TRBJ1-1, with 9 bases lining up with TRBD1. J lost 3 bases, V lost 6 bases, and 8 bases had no gene match. CDR1 is SNHLY, CDR2 FYNNEI, per germline. This CDR3 has 15 amino acids. The DNA of the CDR3 is TGTGCCAGCAGCAAAGAGGGACAGGGCTACACTGAAGCTTTCTTT. Protein: CASSKEGQGYTEAFF.

The chain is built from TRBV10-3 and TRBJ2-2; 7 nucleotides line up with TRBD2. The V and J ends lost 0 bases and 4 bases, in that order; junction bases with no gene match: 5. The germline V gene encodes CDR1 ENHRY and CDR2 SYGVKD. This CDR3 has 16 amino acids. Here the CDR3 reads CAISESASGPTGELFF. In DNA form, the CDR3 reads TGTGCCATCAGTGAGTCGGCTAGCGGACCCACCGGGGAGCTGTTTTTT.

The CDR3 sequence is CASSFLQETQYF. CDR3 DNA: TGTGCCAGCAGCTTCCTCCAAGAGACCCAGTACTTC. The V call is TRBV7-8, the J call TRBJ2-5; no definite D call. The V and J ends lost 3 bases and 1 base respectively, with 3 bases between them. Germline V CDR1 and CDR2: SGHVS, FQNEAQ. There are 12 residues in the CDR3.

This chain links TRBV27 with TRBJ1-2; D uncertain. Germline V gene sequence: CDR1 MNHEY, CDR2 SMNVEV (reference sequence). V lost 2 bases and J 5 bases, leaving 15 bases between the germline ends. The CDR3 consists of 15 residues. The CDR3 loop is CASSLRRREGYGYTF. In nucleotides, the CDR3 is TGTGCCAGCAGTTTAAGAAGGAGGGAAGGGTATGGCTACACCTTC.

This clone was detected a few times. V gene TRBV11-2 combines with J gene TRBJ1-1; D gene uncertain. Germline lookup yields CDR1 SGHAT and CDR2 FQNNGV. The CDR3 loop spans 16 amino acids. Trimming cost V 4 bases and J 5 bases, with 20 bases left between them. DNA of the CDR3: TGTGCCAGCAGCTCACCTACCTTTAGCGATGGGACTGAAGCTTTCTTT. Protein: CASSSPTFSDGTEAFF. The full variable domain, in which reference TRBV11-2 and TRBJ1-1 provide the parts outside the CDR3, is EAGVAQSPRYKIIEKRQSVAFWCNPISGHATLYWYQQILGQGPKLLIQFQNNGVVDDSQLPKDRFSAERLKGVDSTLKIQPAKLEDSAVYLCASSSPTFSDGTEAFFGQGTRLTVV.

The gene calls are TRBV9 and TRBJ1-6; D possibly corresponds to TRBD1 (6 bases). Germline V gene lookup returns CDR1 SGDLS and CDR2 YYNGEE. The CDR3 has 16 residues. V lost 0 bases and J 12 bases, leaving 19 bases between the germline ends. Here the CDR3 DNA reads TGTGCCAGCAGCGTAGCCGGGGGGGCGCCGGGTGAACCCCTCCACTTT. It specifies CASSVAGGAPGEPLHF.

The V call is TRBV5-4, the J call TRBJ2-5, with a possible D match to TRBD2 (6 bases). Trimming shortened V by 0 bases and J by 5 bases, and 14 bases separated the two germline ends. Per germline, CDR1 SGHNT and CDR2 YYREEE (reference sequence). The CDR3 totals 15 residues. CDR3 amino acids: CASSLGGTAKETQYF. The CDR3, as DNA: TGTGCCAGCAGCTTGGGCGGGACCGCTAAGGAGACCCAGTACTTC.

V and J are TRBV30 and TRBJ2-5; possible D gene TRBD2, 7 bases. Germline V gives CDR1 GTSNPN, CDR2 SVGIG (reference sequence). The CDR3 has 13 residues. The V end lost 0 bases, the J end lost 4 bases, and 9 bases lay between the germline ends. The CDR3 DNA follows: TGTGCCTGGAGTGTAGGGGGGGCAGAGACCCAGTACTTC. Translating it yields CAWSVGGAETQYF. The complete variable domain, with remaining parts taken from reference TRBV30 and TRBJ2-5, reads SQTIHQWPATLVQPVGSPLSLECTVEGTSNPNLYWYRQAAGRGLQLLFYSVGIGQISSEVPQNLSASRPQDRQFILSSKKLLLSDSGFYLCAWSVGGAETQYFGPGTRLLVL.

The chain is built from TRBV2 and TRBJ2-7; 8 positions agree with TRBD1. CDR1 and CDR2 (germline): SNHLY, FYNNEI. With V trimmed by 4 bases and J by 2 bases, 4 bases remained unmatched. The length of the CDR3 is 14 residues. CDR3 region: CASSAQGATYEQYF. The CDR3 bases are TGTGCCAGCAGTGCTCAGGGGGCCACCTACGAGCAGTACTTC.

The CDR3 DNA reads TGTGCCAGCAGCTCCCGGGGGTTACAGTACGAGCAGTACTTC. Its protein product is CASSSRGLQYEQYF. This chain links TRBV7-9 with TRBJ2-7; D perhaps matches TRBD2 (6 bases). The V end was cut by 4 bases, the J end by 4 bases, with 14 bases between. The CDR3 loop spans 14 amino acids. CDR1 and CDR2 (germline): SEHNR, FQNEAQ (reference sequence).

Here the CDR3 reads CASSPRGLQETQYF. CDR3 in DNA: TGTGCCAGCAGCCCTCGGGGCCTACAAGAGACCCAGTACTTC. The chain couples TRBV6-6 to TRBJ2-5, with D possibly called TRBD1 or TRBD2 (5 bases each). The CDR3 is 14 amino acids. V was clipped by 6 bases and J by 2 bases, with 13 bases between them. Germline CDR1 and CDR2: MNHNY and SVGAGI (reference sequence).

The CDR3 bases are TGTGCCAGCAAGGTCAGCGTGGGTTCCCCTCAGCCCCAGCATTTT. Translating gives CASKVSVGSPQPQHF. This chain connects TRBV2 to TRBJ1-5; D remains unclear. The CDR3 is made up of 15 amino acids. Germline-derived CDR1 and CDR2 are SNHLY and FYNNEI. V lost 7 bases, J lost 6 bases, and 19 bases lay in between.

This chain connects TRBV30 to TRBJ2-1; D call uncertain. The CDR3 runs to 16 residues. Trimming took 3 bases from V and 1 from J, leaving 16 bases between them. Germline CDR1 reads GTSNPN; CDR2 reads SVGIG (reference sequence). The CDR3 region has the DNA TGTGCCTGGAGCCTAGGGTCGGGCCTTTCCTACAATGAGCAGTTCTTC. Translating gives CAWSLGSGLSYNEQFF.

The chain uses TRBV19 and TRBJ1-5; TRBD1 might be the D (6 bases). Trimming pared 3 bases from V and 2 bases from J, leaving 14 bases between. This CDR3 comprises 16 residues. Germline CDR1 reads LNHDA; CDR2 reads SQIVND (reference sequence). The CDR3 nucleotides read TGTGCCAGTAGTATTTGGAGTGGGGGCGGCAATCAGCCCCAGCATTTT. As protein: CASSIWSGGGNQPQHF.

This chain joins TRBV5-1 and TRBJ1-2; 8 nucleotides line up with TRBD1. Germline-derived CDR1 and CDR2 are SGHRS and YFSETQ. V shed 6 bases, J shed 4 bases, and the junction held 11 bases outside the gene matches. This CDR3 contains 15 residues. The CDR3 nucleotides are TGCGCCAGCAAACCCGGACAGGGACCGGGCTATGGCTACACCTTC. The encoded protein is CASKPGQGPGYGYTF.